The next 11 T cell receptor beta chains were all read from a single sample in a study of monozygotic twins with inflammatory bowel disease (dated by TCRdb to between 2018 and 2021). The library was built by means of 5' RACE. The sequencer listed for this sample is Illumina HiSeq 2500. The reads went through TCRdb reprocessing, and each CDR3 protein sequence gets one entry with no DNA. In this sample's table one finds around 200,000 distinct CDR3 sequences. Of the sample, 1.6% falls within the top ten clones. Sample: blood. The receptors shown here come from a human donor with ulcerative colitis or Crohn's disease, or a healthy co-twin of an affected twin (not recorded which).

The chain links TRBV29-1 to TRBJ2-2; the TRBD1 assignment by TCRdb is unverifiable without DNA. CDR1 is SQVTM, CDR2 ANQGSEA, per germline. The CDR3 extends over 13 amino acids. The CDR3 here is CSGQGSGTGELFF.

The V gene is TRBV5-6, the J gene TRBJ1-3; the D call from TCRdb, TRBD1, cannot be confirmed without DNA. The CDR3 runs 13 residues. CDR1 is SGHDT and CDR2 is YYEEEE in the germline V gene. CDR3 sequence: CASSQQGTNTIYF.

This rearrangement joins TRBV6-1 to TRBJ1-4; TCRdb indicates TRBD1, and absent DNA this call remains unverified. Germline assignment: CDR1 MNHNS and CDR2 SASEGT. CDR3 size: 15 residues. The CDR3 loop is CASSLGTGGREKLFF.

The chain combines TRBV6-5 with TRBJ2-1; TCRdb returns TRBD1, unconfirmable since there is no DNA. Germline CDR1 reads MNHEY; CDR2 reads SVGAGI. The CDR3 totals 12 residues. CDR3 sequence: CASSHGGNEQFF.

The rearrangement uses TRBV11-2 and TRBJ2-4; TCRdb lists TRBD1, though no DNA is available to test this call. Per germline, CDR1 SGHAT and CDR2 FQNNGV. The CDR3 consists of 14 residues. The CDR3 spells CASSHPGAGFDRYF.

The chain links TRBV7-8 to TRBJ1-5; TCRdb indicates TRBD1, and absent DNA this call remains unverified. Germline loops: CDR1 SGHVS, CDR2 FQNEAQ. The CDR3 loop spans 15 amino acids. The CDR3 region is CASSWATGGRQPQHF.

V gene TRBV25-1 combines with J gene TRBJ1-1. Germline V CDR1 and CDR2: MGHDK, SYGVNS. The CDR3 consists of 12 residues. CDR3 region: CASSVGNTEAFF.

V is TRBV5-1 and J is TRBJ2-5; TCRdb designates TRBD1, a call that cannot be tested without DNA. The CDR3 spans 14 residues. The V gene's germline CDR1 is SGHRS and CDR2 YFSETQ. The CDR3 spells CASSPPSPGETQYF. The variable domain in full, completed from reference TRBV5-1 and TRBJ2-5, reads KAGVTQTPRYLIKTRGQQVTLSCSPISGHRSVSWYQQTPGQGLQFLFEYFSETQRNKGNFPGRFSGRQFSNSRSEMNVSTLELGDSALYLCASSPPSPGETQYFGPGTRLLVL.

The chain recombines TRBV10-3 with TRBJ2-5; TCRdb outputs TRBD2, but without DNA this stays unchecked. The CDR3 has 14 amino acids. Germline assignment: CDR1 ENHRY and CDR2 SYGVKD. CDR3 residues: CAISESGGTETQYF.

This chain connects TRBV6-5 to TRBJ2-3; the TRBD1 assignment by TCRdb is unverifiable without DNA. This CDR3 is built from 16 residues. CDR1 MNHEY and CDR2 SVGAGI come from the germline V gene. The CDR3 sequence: CASRPPGGGSTDTQYF.

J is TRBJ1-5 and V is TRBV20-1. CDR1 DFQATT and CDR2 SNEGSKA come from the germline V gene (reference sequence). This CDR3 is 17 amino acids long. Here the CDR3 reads CSARDYSGRGFNQPQHF.